A selection of T cell receptor beta chains follows, all from one sample in a study of blood T cell repertoires in COVID-19. The data were produced by immunoSEQ multiplex PCR, yet TCRdb's version contains in-frame clones alone and is incomplete. The sample holds about 200,000 clones, roughly 80% seen once. The sample was peripheral blood. The receptors stem from a woman at least 80 years old with acute or convalescent COVID-19. Each CDR3 is given with its conserved first and last residue. The D gene is left open where the match is weak. Size tells how often a clone was seen (once, few, many) or the class of an expanded clone, and some rows leave it out.

v_call: TRBV5-1
d_call: TRBD2
clone_size: -
j_call: TRBJ2-3
cdr3_nt: TGCGCCAGCAGGCTCACTCTAGCGGGGGGCCAAGATACGCAGTATTTT
cdr3_aa: CASRLTLAGGQDTQYF

v_call: TRBV11-2
d_call: -
clone_size: -
j_call: TRBJ2-7
cdr3_nt: TGTGCCAGCAGCTGGGGCCCAGGACAGTCCTACGAGCAGTACTTC
cdr3_aa: CASSWGPGQSYEQYF

v_call: TRBV6-2/TRBV6-3
d_call: -
clone_size: -
j_call: TRBJ2-1
cdr3_nt: TGTGCCAGCAGCACCCCGCTAGCAAGTGAGCAGTTCTTC
cdr3_aa: CASSTPLASEQFF

v_call: TRBV7-6
d_call: TRBD1
clone_size: -
j_call: TRBJ2-7
cdr3_nt: TGTGCCAGCAGCCCGGGACAGGGTGTCAACGAGCAGTACTTC
cdr3_aa: CASSPGQGVNEQYF

v_call: TRBV6-5
d_call: -
clone_size: -
j_call: TRBJ2-6
cdr3_nt: TGTGCGTCGCAGGCCAGTCCCTCTGGGGCCAACGTCCTGACTTTC
cdr3_aa: CASQASPSGANVLTF

v_call: TRBV19
d_call: -
clone_size: -
j_call: TRBJ2-7
cdr3_nt: TGTGCCAGTAGTATCCGGGGGTACTCCTACGAGCAGTACTTC
cdr3_aa: CASSIRGYSYEQYF

v_call: TRBV28
d_call: -
clone_size: -
j_call: TRBJ1-4
cdr3_nt: TGTGCCAGCAGTTTACCTACCCCGGGGGAGTCTAATGAAAAACTGTTTTTT
cdr3_aa: CASSLPTPGESNEKLFF

v_call: TRBV25-1
d_call: TRBD2
clone_size: -
j_call: TRBJ2-3
cdr3_nt: TGTGCCAGCAGTGAAGGCAGCGGGAGAACAGATACGCAGTATTTT
cdr3_aa: CASSEGSGRTDTQYF

v_call: TRBV7-3
d_call: -
clone_size: -
j_call: TRBJ1-6
cdr3_nt: TGTGCCAGCAGCTTAGGCCAGAATAATTCACCCCTCCACTTT
cdr3_aa: CASSLGQNNSPLHF

v_call: TRBV6-5
d_call: TRBD1
clone_size: -
j_call: TRBJ2-7
cdr3_nt: TGTGCCAGCAGATGGGGGACAGGGAGCTCCTACGAGCAGTACTTC
cdr3_aa: CASRWGTGSSYEQYF

v_call: TRBV30
d_call: -
clone_size: -
j_call: TRBJ2-1
cdr3_nt: TGTGCCGGCCGACTCCACAATGAGCAGTTCTTC
cdr3_aa: CAGRLHNEQFF

v_call: TRBV6-2/TRBV6-3
d_call: TRBD2
clone_size: few
j_call: TRBJ2-1
cdr3_nt: TGTGCCAGCAGTTACGGCCCCCTTACTAGCGGGGGGGTTGGTGAGCAGTTCTTC
cdr3_aa: CASSYGPLTSGGVGEQFF

v_call: TRBV27
d_call: TRBD1
clone_size: once
j_call: TRBJ1-2
cdr3_nt: TGTGCCAGCAGTTCACCTGGACAGGGGGCGTCTAGCTACACCTTC
cdr3_aa: CASSSPGQGASSYTF

v_call: TRBV2
d_call: -
clone_size: few
j_call: TRBJ2-1
cdr3_nt: TGTGCCAGCAGTGTTGGGCTAGCATCTTACGGTGAGCAGTTCTTC
cdr3_aa: CASSVGLASYGEQFF

v_call: TRBV29-1
d_call: -
clone_size: few
j_call: TRBJ2-1
cdr3_nt: TGCAGCGTCCAATACAGCAATGAGCAGTTCTTC
cdr3_aa: CSVQYSNEQFF

v_call: TRBV13
d_call: TRBD2
clone_size: few
j_call: TRBJ2-7
cdr3_nt: TGTGCCAGCAGCGCGACGTTAGCGGGAGTGCACTACGAGCAGTACTTC
cdr3_aa: CASSATLAGVHYEQYF

v_call: TRBV6-5
d_call: TRBD1
clone_size: -
j_call: TRBJ2-7
cdr3_nt: TGTGCCAGCAGTAACCGGGACAGGTCCTACGAGCAGTACTTC
cdr3_aa: CASSNRDRSYEQYF

v_call: TRBV18
d_call: -
clone_size: few
j_call: TRBJ1-5
cdr3_nt: TGTGCCAGCTCACCCGAGTCGGGGGTATCGGGTCAGCCCCAGCATTTT
cdr3_aa: CASSPESGVSGQPQHF

v_call: TRBV12-3/TRBV12-4
d_call: -
clone_size: once
j_call: TRBJ2-4
cdr3_nt: TGTGCCAGCAGCCTAGAATCAAACATTCAGTACTTC
cdr3_aa: CASSLESNIQYF

v_call: TRBV14
d_call: TRBD1
clone_size: few
j_call: TRBJ2-7
cdr3_nt: TGTGCCAGCAGCCACGACCCAACAGGGGGCTACGAGCAGTACTTC
cdr3_aa: CASSHDPTGGYEQYF